This TCR beta chain is drawn from a study of cytomegalovirus exposure and HLA in healthy donors. Healthy donors of bone marrow made up the group. J gave up 7 bases and V 7 bases, and 15 bases lay outside the gene matches. The CDR3 totals 15 residues. Germline loops: CDR1 LNHDA, CDR2 SQIVND (reference sequence). PCR involved 60 Vbeta and 13 Jbeta primers. Assay used: immunoSEQ multiplex PCR; TCRdb lists only in-frame clones, some missing. This sample has roughly 170,000 clones, with under 80% found just once. The sequencing sample was made of PBMCs. The V call is TRBV19, the J call TRBJ1-2; 7 positions agree with TRBD1. This TCR derives from a woman between 50 and 59 years old in good health and CMV-seropositive. The CDR3 loop reads CASKNPGTARRGYTF. The CDR3 region has the DNA TGTGCCAGTAAGAACCCCGGGACAGCAAGGCGTGGCTACACCTTC. Drawing the rest from reference TRBV19 and TRBJ1-2, the complete variable domain is DGGITQSPKYLFRKEGQNVTLSCEQNLNHDAMYWYRQDPGQGLRLIYYSQIVNDFQKGDIAEGYSVSREKKESFPLTVTSAQKNPTAFYLCASKNPGTARRGYTFGSGTRLTVV.